This T cell receptor beta chain was observed in a study of breast tumors, draining lymph nodes, adjacent tissues. General study results and limits: Tumor TCR diversity was below lymph nodes but above nontumor tissue.

The CDR3 runs 18 residues. Per germline, CDR1 MNHEY and CDR2 SVGEGT. The V segment lost 0 bases and the J segment 1 base; nucleotides outside the gene matches: 7. Via MiXCR, TCRdb re-called the multiplex PCR reads, giving one row per CDR3 protein. The sample lists about 150,000 distinct CDR3 sequences, approximately 29% occurring once. This clonotype was observed at least ten times. What it recognizes is unknown. Samples came from axillary lymph nodes draining the breast cancer. This TCR derives from a female donor with breast cancer. Some clones in this sample may be carry-over from other donors' samples. The rearrangement links TRBV6-2 or TRBV6-3 to TRBJ1-4; the match to TRBD1 covers 8 bases. The sample taken for sequencing was axillary lymph node tissue. The CDR3 nucleotides read TGTGCCAGCAGTTACTCGATCGGGACAGGACTAACTAATGAAAAACTGTTTTTT. As protein: CASSYSIGTGLTNEKLFF.